This T cell receptor (beta chain) was identified in a study of blood T cell repertoires in COVID-19. Study in general: Samples came from the United States, Italy and Spain, spanning acute and convalescent COVID-19. T cells, B-cell-depleted T cells, or PBMCs supplied cDNA or gDNA.

Under the authors' procedure: It was from reference gene primer amplification that nucleated cell counts were estimated. Only in-frame clones appear in the TCRdb table, and some are missing; sequencing was by immunoSEQ multiplex PCR. V, J and clone size derive from that table, while D and trimming were established from the DNA sequence. Of about 170,000 clones listed, approximately 90% are singletons. Source material: peripheral blood. The sequence derives from a woman aged 80 or over in a cohort sampled during active or convalescent COVID-19.

CDR3 sequence: CATSGQGQETQYF. In DNA, the CDR3 is TGTGCCACCTCCGGACAGGGCCAAGAGACCCAGTACTTC. The chain is built from TRBV24-1 and TRBJ2-5, with 8 bases that match TRBD1. V lost 9 bases to trimming and J lost 1 base; unmatched junction nucleotides: 3. CDR3 length: 13 amino acids. The germline gives CDR1 KGHDR, CDR2 SFDVKD.